Below, 3 T cell receptor beta chains from the same sample are listed, as sequenced in a study of early T cells in non-severe SARS-CoV-2 infection. MiXCR was run by TCRdb on the 5' RACE reads, yielding one entry per CDR3 protein. Of around 72,000 distinct CDR3 sequences listed, 9.5% to 13% are singletons. The sequenced sample was whole blood, obtained at baseline. These TCRs come from an adult who was a healthcare worker with PCR-confirmed SARS-CoV-2 infection or an uninfected control (not recorded which).

This clonotype occurred many times. The chain carries TRBV20-1 and TRBJ1-3; possible D gene TRBD1, 5 bases. The CDR3 extends over 16 amino acids. Germline V gives CDR1 DFQATT, CDR2 SNEGSKA (reference sequence). The V end lost 2 bases, the J end lost 0 bases, and 14 bases lay between the germline ends. CDR3 sequence (DNA): TGCAGTGCTAGAAATCGGGACGGCAGCTCTGGAAACACCATATATTTT. Residues: CSARNRDGSSGNTIYF.

This clonotype was detected only a few times. The chain combines TRBV10-3 with TRBJ2-7; 10 nucleotides agree with TRBD1. Germline CDR1 ENHRY, CDR2 SYGVKD. CDR3 length: 14 residues. Losses at the gene ends were 6 bases for V and 1 base for J; bases not matched to a gene: 3. The DNA of the CDR3 is TGTGCCATCAGAACGGACAGGGGGTCCTACGAGCAGTACTTC. Translating it yields CAIRTDRGSYEQYF.

This clonotype was counted at least ten times. The chain uses TRBV5-1 and TRBJ2-2, with a possible D match to TRBD1 (6 bases). This CDR3 is built from 14 residues. From germline, CDR1 is SGHRS and CDR2 YFSETQ. Trimming pared 7 bases from V and 2 bases from J, leaving 12 bases between. The CDR3 loop is CASRTGSNTGELFF. Written as DNA, the CDR3 is TGCGCCAGCCGAACAGGGAGTAACACCGGGGAGCTGTTTTTT.